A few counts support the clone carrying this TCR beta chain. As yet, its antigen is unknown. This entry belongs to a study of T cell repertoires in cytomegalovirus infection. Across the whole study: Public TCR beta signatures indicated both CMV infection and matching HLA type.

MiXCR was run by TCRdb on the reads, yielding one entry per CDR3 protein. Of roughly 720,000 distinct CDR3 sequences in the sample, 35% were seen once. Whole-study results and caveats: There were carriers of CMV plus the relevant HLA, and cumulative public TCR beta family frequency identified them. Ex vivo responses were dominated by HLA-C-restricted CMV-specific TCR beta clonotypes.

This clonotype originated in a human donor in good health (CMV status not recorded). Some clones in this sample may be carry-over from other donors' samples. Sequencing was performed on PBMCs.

The CDR3 bases are TGTGCCAGCACCACTAGATACACCGGGGAGCTGTTTTTT. Translation: CASTTRYTGELFF. This chain connects TRBV2 to TRBJ2-2; tentative D call: TRBD2 (5 bases). V lost 7 bases and J lost 3, with 9 bases in between. The CDR3 is made up of 13 amino acids. CDR1 and CDR2 (germline): SNHLY, FYNNEI.